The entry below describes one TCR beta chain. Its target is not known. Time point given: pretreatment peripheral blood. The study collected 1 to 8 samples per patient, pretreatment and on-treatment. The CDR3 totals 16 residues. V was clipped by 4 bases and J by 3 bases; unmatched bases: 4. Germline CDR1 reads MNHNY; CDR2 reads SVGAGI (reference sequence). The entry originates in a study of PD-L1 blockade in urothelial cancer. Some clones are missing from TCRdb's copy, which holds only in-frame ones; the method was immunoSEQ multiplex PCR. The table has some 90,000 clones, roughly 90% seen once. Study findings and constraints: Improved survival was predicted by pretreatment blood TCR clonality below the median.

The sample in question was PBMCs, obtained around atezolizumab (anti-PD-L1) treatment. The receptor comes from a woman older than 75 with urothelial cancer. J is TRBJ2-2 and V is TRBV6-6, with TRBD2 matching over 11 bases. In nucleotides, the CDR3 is TGTGCCAGCAGTTTGACTAGCGGGATCTACACCGGGGAGCTGTTTTTT. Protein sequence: CASSLTSGIYTGELFF.